The rows below give T cell receptor beta chains drawn from one sample of a study of T cell changes during pregnancy in multiple sclerosis. Measured with immunoSEQ multiplex PCR; TCRdb has only the in-frame clones, and not every one. Of approximately 70,000 clones in the sample, around 92% were seen once. The source material was peripheral blood, sampled in the third trimester of pregnancy. All receptors come from a female donor in good health, enrolled as a control in a pregnancy study. Both conserved end residues are part of each CDR3. Each record gives: V gene, J gene, clone size, D gene, CDR3 protein, CDR3 DNA. A D gene is named only where the DNA matches it firmly. Rows may omit the clone size; those that give it use once, few, many or a size class.

>TRBV18|TRBJ2-1|.|TRBD2
CASSPPLAGGTYNEQFF
TGTGCCAGCTCACCACCGCTGGCGGGAGGGACCTACAATGAGCAGTTCTTC
>TRBV5-1|TRBJ1-2|.|.
CASSERGNLSNYGYTF
TGCGCCAGCAGCGAAAGGGGGAACCTGTCGAACTATGGCTACACCTTC
>TRBV27|TRBJ2-3|.|.
CATRMSADTQYF
TGTGCCACCCGAATGAGCGCAGATACGCAGTATTTT
>TRBV19|TRBJ2-7|once|TRBD1
CASGAGTGDYEQYF
TGTGCCAGTGGAGCCGGGACAGGGGATTACGAGCAGTACTTC
>TRBV28|TRBJ1-1|.|TRBD1
CASSPPGQKAFF
TGTGCCAGCAGTCCTCCGGGACAGAAGGCTTTCTTT
>TRBV10-1|TRBJ1-1|.|.
CASSDGVRAEAFF
TGCGCCAGCAGTGACGGGGTTCGGGCTGAAGCTTTCTTT
>TRBV5-1|TRBJ1-2|.|TRBD1
CASSSDRDRGRGYTF
TGCGCCAGCAGCTCGGACCGGGACAGGGGGCGAGGCTACACCTTC
>TRBV6-5|TRBJ1-2|.|.
CASSYGGFNYGYTF
TGTGCCAGCAGTTACGGAGGTTTTAACTATGGCTACACCTTC
>TRBV4-3|TRBJ2-7|.|TRBD2
CASSRILAGEYEQYF
TGCGCCAGCAGCCGGATACTAGCGGGAGAATACGAGCAGTACTTC
>TRBV7-2|TRBJ2-7|.|TRBD2
CASSPWTSGPGTYEQYF
TGTGCCAGCAGCCCCTGGACTAGCGGGCCCGGAACCTACGAGCAGTACTTC
>TRBV5-6|TRBJ2-2|.|.
CASSLLEGAGELFF
TGTGCCAGCAGCTTACTAGAAGGAGCCGGGGAGCTGTTTTTT
>TRBV5-1|TRBJ1-5|.|.
CASSLIPGYSNQPQHF
TGCGCCAGCAGCTTGATCCCAGGCTATAGCAATCAGCCCCAGCATTTT
>TRBV18|TRBJ2-7|.|.
CASSPGTATYEQYF
TGTGCCAGCTCACCTGGGACTGCGACCTACGAGCAGTACTTC
>TRBV13|TRBJ1-5|once|.
CASSLQGIWPQHF
TGTGCCAGCAGCTTACAGGGTATCTGGCCCCAGCATTTT
>TRBV19|TRBJ2-1|.|TRBD2
CASSIQAGKGNEQFF
TGTGCCAGTAGTATCCAAGCGGGGAAAGGTAATGAGCAGTTCTTC
>TRBV9|TRBJ2-5|.|TRBD1
CASSAAPGQIQETQYF
TGTGCCAGCAGCGCTGCCCCGGGACAGATACAAGAGACCCAGTACTTC
>TRBV5-1|TRBJ2-1|.|TRBD2
CASRYSGGVSNEQFF
TGCGCCAGCAGATATAGCGGGGGGGTCTCCAATGAGCAGTTCTTC
>TRBV10-3|TRBJ1-2|.|.
CAAADTRYGYTF
TGTGCCGCCGCGGACACCCGCTATGGCTACACCTTC
>TRBV5-4|TRBJ2-3|.|.
CAMGDSYTDTQYF
TGTGCCATGGGGGACTCTTACACAGATACGCAGTATTTT
>TRBV7-7|TRBJ2-1|.|.
CASSLGTRTDEQFF
TGTGCTAGCAGCTTAGGGACTCGGACCGATGAGCAGTTCTTC
>TRBV7-8|TRBJ2-7|once|TRBD1
CASSQGVGRFDEQYF
TGTGCCAGCAGCCAGGGGGTTGGGCGGTTTGACGAGCAGTACTTC
>TRBV25-1|TRBJ1-1|few|.
CASSEWEGTEAFF
TGTGCCAGCAGTGAATGGGAGGGAACTGAAGCTTTCTTT
>TRBV27|TRBJ2-7|.|TRBD2
CASSFSGTRYEQYF
TGTGCCAGCAGTTTTAGCGGGACTAGATACGAGCAGTACTTC
>TRBV2|TRBJ1-2|.|.
CASSELIEGYTF
TGTGCCAGCAGTGAACTGATCGAGGGCTACACCTTC
>TRBV7-9|TRBJ2-5|.|.
CASSPPGFSSETQYF
TGTGCCAGCAGCCCACCAGGGTTTAGTTCGGAGACCCAGTACTTC
>TRBV4-2|TRBJ2-1|.|.
CASSRGPSYNEQFF
TGTGCCAGCAGCCGGGGGCCCTCCTACAATGAGCAGTTCTTC
>TRBV7-2|TRBJ1-4|.|TRBD1
CASSLDAGQGEKLFF
TGTGCCAGCAGCTTAGACGCGGGACAGGGGGAAAAACTGTTTTTT
>TRBV28|TRBJ2-2|.|TRBD1
CASSLYPGQGSRGELFF
TGTGCCAGCAGTTTATACCCGGGACAGGGGTCGAGGGGGGAGCTGTTTTTT
>TRBV19|TRBJ1-1|.|.
CASSPVQPNTEAFF
TGTGCCAGTAGTCCTGTACAGCCGAACACTGAAGCTTTCTTT
>TRBV11-2|TRBJ2-3|.|TRBD2
CASSLQAGRTDTQYF
TGTGCCAGCAGCCTCCAAGCGGGGAGGACAGATACGCAGTATTTT
>TRBV11-2|TRBJ2-7|.|TRBD2
CASSLSLAGGGEQYF
TGTGCCAGCAGCCTCTCCCTAGCGGGGGGGGGTGAGCAGTACTTC
>TRBV2|TRBJ1-2|.|.
CASSDGAVAWNGYTF
TGTGCCAGCAGTGATGGGGCGGTGGCCTGGAATGGCTACACCTTC
>TRBV10-3|TRBJ2-1|.|TRBD2
CAIRGPTSGRDDEQFF
TGTGCCATCAGAGGACCTACTAGCGGGAGAGATGATGAGCAGTTCTTC
>TRBV27|TRBJ2-1|once|TRBD2
CASSLWTSGGAYNEQFF
TGTGCCAGCAGTTTATGGACTAGCGGGGGGGCTTACAATGAGCAGTTCTTC
>TRBV7-9|TRBJ2-7|.|.
CASRPNSDEQYF
TGTGCCAGCAGACCAAACAGTGACGAGCAGTACTTC
>TRBV10-3|TRBJ1-1|few|.
CAISGQGREAFF
TGTGCCATCAGTGGACAAGGCCGTGAAGCTTTCTTT
>TRBV27|TRBJ1-6|.|.
CASSLVGGGSGSPLHF
TGTGCCAGCAGTCTAGTGGGGGGCGGGAGTGGGTCACCCCTCCACTTT
>TRBV13|TRBJ2-1|.|TRBD2
CASSSRAGGPDYNEQFF
TGTGCCAGCAGCTCCCGGGCGGGAGGGCCCGACTACAATGAGCAGTTCTTC
>TRBV6-1|TRBJ2-5|.|.
CASSGLGRVTQYF
TGTGCCAGCAGCGGACTTGGACGGGTTACCCAGTACTTC
>TRBV4-3|TRBJ2-1|.|.
CASSLQTRNEQFF
TGCGCCAGCAGCCTTCAAACGCGGAATGAGCAGTTCTTC
>TRBV7-8|TRBJ1-5|.|TRBD1
CASSPRDRLVNQPQHF
TGTGCCAGCAGCCCCAGGGACAGACTCGTCAATCAGCCCCAGCATTTT
>TRBV19|TRBJ2-1|.|TRBD2
CASSPHDKAGGPLYNEQFF
TGTGCCAGTAGTCCACACGATAAAGCGGGGGGGCCCCTATACAATGAGCAGTTCTTC
>TRBV30|TRBJ1-5|.|TRBD1
CAWSAYRGIGQPQHF
TGTGCCTGGAGTGCCTACAGGGGGATCGGTCAGCCCCAGCATTTT
>TRBV5-1|TRBJ1-2|.|TRBD1
CASSLEWTGNYGYTF
TGCGCCAGCAGCTTGGAGTGGACAGGCAACTATGGCTACACCTTC
>TRBV19|TRBJ1-2|.|TRBD1
CASSNHRGLSDGYTF
TGTGCCAGTAGTAACCACAGGGGGCTGAGCGATGGCTACACCTTC
>TRBV10-2|TRBJ1-2|few|.
CASRPPTGRGYTF
TGCGCCAGCAGGCCACCAACAGGGCGCGGCTACACCTTC
>TRBV7-2|TRBJ1-6|.|TRBD1
CASSLSSRGLGSPLHF
TGTGCCAGCAGCTTAAGCTCAAGGGGGCTCGGGTCACCCCTCCACTTT
>TRBV7-6|TRBJ2-7|.|TRBD2
CASSVRLAGDHEQYF
TGTGCCAGCAGCGTAAGACTAGCGGGAGACCACGAGCAGTACTTC
>TRBV7-8|TRBJ2-2|.|TRBD1
CASSLAGGTGGPWGTGELFF
TGTGCCAGCAGCTTAGCGGGGGGGACAGGGGGCCCCTGGGGCACCGGGGAGCTGTTTTTT
>TRBV28|TRBJ1-4|.|TRBD1
CASSLWDSGNEKLFF
TGTGCCAGCAGTTTGTGGGACAGTGGGAATGAAAAACTGTTTTTT
>TRBV15|TRBJ2-1|.|TRBD2
CATSRAGLAGGNEQFF
TGTGCCACCAGCAGAGCGGGACTAGCGGGAGGTAATGAGCAGTTCTTC
>TRBV27|TRBJ1-2|.|.
CASGFGIGGYGYTF
TGTGCCAGCGGTTTTGGTATCGGGGGTTACGGCTACACCTTC
>TRBV11-2|TRBJ2-1|.|.
CASSVGGGVSYNEQFF
TGTGCCAGCAGCGTAGGAGGGGGCGTATCCTACAATGAGCAGTTCTTC
>TRBV18|TRBJ2-3|.|TRBD1
CATQGGQSDTQYF
TGTGCCACTCAAGGGGGACAGTCAGATACGCAGTATTTT
>TRBV6-5|TRBJ1-1|.|TRBD1
CASSPTTGAKGAFF
TGTGCCAGCAGTCCGACGACAGGGGCTAAAGGAGCTTTCTTT
>TRBV2|TRBJ1-2|.|.
CASSVGTVARRNYGYTF
TGTGCCAGCAGTGTGGGTACAGTCGCCCGTAGGAACTATGGCTACACCTTC